This paragraph covers one T cell receptor (beta chain) sequence. This CDR3 has 18 residues. Losses at the gene ends were 8 bases for V and 7 bases for J; bases not matched to a gene: 20. Germline CDR1 and CDR2: SGHVS and FQNEAQ. The sample belongs to a study of T-cell reconstitution after alpha-beta-depleted transplantation in children. Unique molecular identifiers featured in how the TCRbeta library was prepared. Using its own MiXCR run on the PCR reads, TCRdb lists one record per CDR3 protein. The table lists some 600,000 distinct CDR3 sequences, roughly 15% of them singletons. This TCR came from a human donor who donated a stem cell graft to a child with acute myeloid leukemia. The sample here was PBMCs from the stem cell graft donor, taken from the stem cell graft. The chain joins TRBV7-8 to TRBJ2-2; 9 nucleotides align to TRBD1. The CDR3 region is CASPLHWVPGQGIGELFF. Written as DNA, the CDR3 is TGTGCCAGCCCCCTCCACTGGGTTCCGGGACAGGGTATCGGGGAGCTGTTTTTT.